These 14 T cell receptor beta chains originate from one sample sequenced in a study of blood T cell repertoires in COVID-19. TCRdb keeps only in-frame clones here, not all; method: immunoSEQ multiplex PCR. The sample holds 150,000 or so clones, approximately 83% seen once. What was sequenced was peripheral blood. All receptors come from a woman aged 55-69 years with acute or convalescent COVID-19.

The chain combines TRBV10-3 with TRBJ2-1; possible D gene TRBD1, 5 bases. The germline gives CDR1 ENHRY, CDR2 SYGVKD. V was shortened by 5 bases and J by 9 bases, with 20 bases between the two germline ends. The CDR3 spans 15 residues. The DNA of the CDR3 is TGTGCCATCAGTCAGGGCGGTTTTACAGTGAGTGAGCAGTTCTTC. Protein product: CAISQGGFTVSEQFF.

The chain uses TRBV7-3 and TRBJ2-7; D perhaps matches TRBD2 (5 bases). The germline CDR1 and CDR2 sequences are SGHTA and FQGTGA. V was clipped by 4 bases and J by 0 bases, with 19 bases between them. The length of the CDR3 is 17 residues. This CDR3 reads CASSSNLASRSSYEQYF. The CDR3, as DNA: TGTGCCAGCAGCTCCAACCTAGCCTCTCGAAGCTCCTACGAGCAGTACTTC.

The chain couples TRBV2 to TRBJ1-2, with 7 positions matching TRBD1. Germline loops: CDR1 SNHLY, CDR2 FYNNEI. V dropped 8 bases and J dropped 7; count of bases not matched to a gene: 16. The length of the CDR3 is 15 residues. CDR3 coding DNA: TGTGCCAGCCCGGGGTTAAGGGGGCCCCGTGGTGGCTACACCTTC. Translated, it gives CASPGLRGPRGGYTF.

In this sample, this clone turned up a few times. This chain uses TRBV30 with TRBJ1-1, with D possibly matching TRBD1 (5 bases). Per the germline V gene, CDR1 is GTSNPN and CDR2 is SVGIG (reference sequence). The CDR3 runs 13 residues. V lost 4 bases and J lost 0, with 9 bases in between. This chain's CDR3 is CAWTLGLNTEAFF. The CDR3 coding sequence is TGTGCCTGGACCCTGGGGCTGAACACTGAAGCTTTCTTT.

This chain uses TRBV7-6 with TRBJ2-5; 8 positions match TRBD2. The CDR3 sequence is 15 residues long. Per the germline V gene, CDR1 is SGHVS and CDR2 is FNYEAQ. Germline trimming cut 4 bases from V and 4 bases from J; bases unmatched to any gene: 8. CDR3 residues: CASSSQTGGGETQYF. Here the CDR3 DNA reads TGTGCCAGCAGCTCCCAGACGGGAGGGGGAGAGACCCAGTACTTC.

The V gene is TRBV25-1, the J gene TRBJ1-3; TRBD1 might be the D (5 bases). Per the germline V gene, CDR1 is MGHDK and CDR2 is SYGVNS. The CDR3 consists of 16 residues. V lost 2 bases and J 7 bases, leaving 18 bases between the germline ends. The CDR3 reads CASSEGTTAGRNTIYF. The CDR3 DNA follows: TGTGCCAGCAGTGAAGGGACCACGGCAGGGAGGAACACCATATATTTT.

The chain links TRBV19 to TRBJ2-7; maybe TRBD1 (6 bases). The CDR3 is made up of 14 amino acids. Trimming removed 5 bases from V and 3 bases from J, with 14 bases in between. Germline CDR1 LNHDA, CDR2 SQIVND (reference sequence). The CDR3 DNA sequence: TGTGCCAGTAGTGCCCAGGGGACCCACTACGAGCAGTACTTC. It yields the protein CASSAQGTHYEQYF.

The gene calls are TRBV30 and TRBJ1-6; TRBD1 is a possible D gene (5 bases). The CDR3 runs to 14 residues. Trimming removed 7 bases at V and 0 bases at J, with 10 bases between. The V gene's germline CDR1 is GTSNPN and CDR2 SVGIG (reference sequence). The CDR3, as DNA: TGTGCCTTAACGGGGGGCTCCTATAATTCACCCCTCCACTTT. It is translated as CALTGGSYNSPLHF. The entire variable domain, with the rest obtained from reference TRBV30 and TRBJ1-6, is as follows: SQTIHQWPATLVQPVGSPLSLECTVEGTSNPNLYWYRQAAGRGLQLLFYSVGIGQISSEVPQNLSASRPQDRQFILSSKKLLLSDSGFYLCALTGGSYNSPLHFGNGTRLTVT.

The V and J genes are TRBV28 and TRBJ2-1; D may be TRBD2 (5 bases). CDR3 size: 17 residues. The V end was cut by 7 bases, the J end by 5 bases, with 24 bases between. Germline assignment: CDR1 MDHEN and CDR2 SYDVKM. The CDR3 coding sequence is TGTGCCAGCACCCAGGACTCTCCAAACATATCCAACAATGAGCAGTTCTTC. As protein: CASTQDSPNISNNEQFF. The full variable domain, its missing parts supplied by reference TRBV28 and TRBJ2-1, is DVKVTQSSRYLVKRTGEKVFLECVQDMDHENMFWYRQDPGLGLRLIYFSYDVKMKEKGDIPEGYSVSREKKERFSLILESASTNQTSMYLCASTQDSPNISNNEQFFGPGTRLTVL.

Only one count was recorded for this clone. This chain joins TRBV7-9 and TRBJ1-5; 11 nucleotides agree with TRBD1. CDR1 SEHNR and CDR2 FQNEAQ come from the germline V gene (reference sequence). The CDR3 spans 15 residues. Germline trimming cut 5 bases from V and 7 bases from J; bases unmatched to any gene: 7. The CDR3, as DNA: TGTGCCAGCAGCACGGGACAGGGGGACTTCCAGCCCCAGCATTTT. Its translation is CASSTGQGDFQPQHF.

This clone occurred a few times. The gene calls are TRBV7-9 and TRBJ1-2, with TRBD1 as a possible D gene (5 bases). Germline CDR1 and CDR2: SEHNR and FQNEAQ (reference sequence). The CDR3 has 14 amino acids. The V end was cut by 1 base, the J end by 6 bases, with 12 bases between. The chain's CDR3 is CASSLGGQVNGYTF. CDR3 DNA sequence: TGTGCCAGCAGCTTAGGGGGCCAAGTCAATGGCTACACCTTC.

The chain joins TRBV4-3 to TRBJ2-3, with 9 positions matching TRBD1. CDR3 length: 15 amino acids. Germline values: CDR1 LGHNA, CDR2 YSLEER. The ends lost 3 bases at V and 5 bases at J; junction bases unmatched: 6. The CDR3 DNA sequence: TGCGCCAGCAGCCAGGGCCGGGACAGGGAAGATACGCAGTATTTT. Protein sequence: CASSQGRDREDTQYF.

The chain uses TRBV19 and TRBJ1-2; 7 bases fit TRBD1. V dropped 3 bases and J dropped 3; count of bases not matched to a gene: 1. Germline V gene sequence: CDR1 LNHDA, CDR2 SQIVND (reference sequence). This CDR3 has 13 residues. CDR3 sequence (DNA): TGTGCCAGTAGTATTGGGACAGACTATGGCTACACCTTC. It translates to CASSIGTDYGYTF.

The CDR3 DNA follows: TGTGCCAGCAGCCCCCGGACAGTCAATAGCAATCAGCCCCAGCATTTT. Its translation is CASSPRTVNSNQPQHF. This rearrangement joins TRBV3-1 (or the pseudogene TRBV3-2) to TRBJ1-5; maybe TRBD1 (6 bases). The CDR3 has 16 residues. Trimming cost V 4 bases and J 0 bases, with 13 bases left between them. CDR1 is LGHDT, CDR2 YNNKEL, per germline (reference sequence).